A single sample gave rise to the 27 T cell receptor beta chains below, sequenced in a study of cytomegalovirus exposure and HLA in healthy donors. The study ran its PCR with 60 Vbeta and 13 Jbeta primers. Some clones are missing from TCRdb's copy, which holds only in-frame ones; the method was immunoSEQ multiplex PCR. The sample yields 120,000 or so clones, approximately 80% seen once. Sequencing was performed on PBMCs. These receptors came from a female donor in good health and CMV-seropositive.

The chain links TRBV7-2 to TRBJ1-2, with unresolved D. The CDR3 totals 13 residues. V lost 0 bases and J 5 bases, leaving 7 bases between the germline ends. CDR1 is SGHTA, CDR2 FQGNSA, per germline. As DNA, the CDR3 is TGTGCCAGCAGCTTAGCTGGAGGATATGGCTACACCTTC. This encodes CASSLAGGYGYTF.

The genes are TRBV5-4 and TRBJ2-1; 10 bases line up with TRBD1. Trimming cost V 3 bases and J 0 bases; bases outside gene matches: 6. This CDR3 region has 17 residues. Germline V gives CDR1 SGHNT, CDR2 YYREEE (reference sequence). The DNA of the CDR3 is TGTGCCAGCAGCTCAGGACAGGGGGTTTCCTCCTACAATGAGCAGTTCTTC. This encodes CASSSGQGVSSYNEQFF.

This CDR3 reads CSGQGQMGNEQFF. The CDR3 DNA sequence: TGCAGCGGTCAAGGACAGATGGGCAATGAGCAGTTCTTC. V gene TRBV29-1 combines with J gene TRBJ2-1, with D possibly TRBD1 on 6 matching bases. V dropped 7 bases and J dropped 6 bases, with 16 bases sitting between them. CDR3 size: 13 residues. Per germline, CDR1 SQVTM and CDR2 ANQGSEA.

This clone has only a few counts. V is TRBV5-6 and J is TRBJ1-2, with TRBD1 as a possible D gene (6 bases). Trimming shortened V by 3 bases and J by 2 bases, and 8 bases separated the two germline ends. The length of the CDR3 is 13 residues. The V gene's germline CDR1 is SGHDT and CDR2 YYEEEE. The CDR3 nucleotides are TGTGCCAGCAGCTCCCAGGGGAACTATGGCTACACCTTC. It specifies CASSSQGNYGYTF.

This sequence joins TRBV30 and TRBJ2-1, with D perhaps TRBD1 (5 bases). The CDR3 extends over 12 amino acids. With 7 bases removed from V and 6 bases from J, the gap between germline ends came to 13 bases. Germline CDR1 is GTSNPN and CDR2 is SVGIG (reference sequence). CDR3 sequence: CASQAGSNEQFF. As DNA, the CDR3 is TGTGCCTCTCAAGCAGGGTCCAATGAGCAGTTCTTC.

The CDR3 sequence: CASSLETDTRHTF. The CDR3 DNA follows: TGCGCCAGCAGCTTAGAGACAGACACAAGGCACACCTTC. The rearrangement joins TRBV5-1 to TRBJ1-2; maybe TRBD1 (5 bases). The germline V gene has CDR1 SGHRS and CDR2 YFSETQ. The ends were cut back, 2 bases at V and 12 bases at J, with 17 bases in the middle. The CDR3 totals 13 residues.

The chain links TRBV4-3 to TRBJ2-6, with D perhaps TRBD1 (5 bases). This CDR3 is 15 amino acids long. CDR1 and CDR2 from the germline V gene are LGHNA and YSLEER. The V end lost 4 bases, the J end lost 0 bases, and 7 bases lay between the germline ends. This CDR3 reads CASSPDSSGANVLTF. The CDR3 DNA follows: TGCGCCAGCAGCCCAGACAGCTCTGGGGCCAACGTCCTGACTTTC.

The count of this clone is one. This rearrangement joins TRBV25-1 to TRBJ2-5; D perhaps matches TRBD1 (6 bases). The J call may not be correct, given that the DNA end is closer to TRBJ2-7. Germline loops: CDR1 MGHDK, CDR2 SYGVNS. CDR3 size: 17 residues. CDR3 coding DNA: TGTGCCAGCAGTGATTCCCTGGACAGCGAGGGGTCCTACGAGCAGTACTTC. Protein sequence: CASSDSLDSEGSYEQYF.

This chain connects TRBV30 to TRBJ2-1, with 9 bases that match TRBD2. With 3 bases clipped from V and 2 bases from J, the junction kept 5 bases outside the gene matches. The length of the CDR3 is 15 residues. Germline CDR1 reads GTSNPN; CDR2 reads SVGIG (reference sequence). This CDR3 is CAWRPSGGPYNEQFF. In DNA form, the CDR3 reads TGTGCCTGGAGACCGAGCGGGGGGCCCTACAATGAGCAGTTCTTC.

This chain links TRBV4-2 with TRBJ1-6; a possible D gene is TRBD1 (6 bases). The CDR3 extends over 17 amino acids. V was pared by 2 bases and J by 2 bases, with 13 bases between. Germline V lookup: CDR1 LGHNA, CDR2 YNFKEQ. The CDR3 sequence: CASSQRLGDTYNSPLHF. In nucleotides, the CDR3 is TGTGCCAGCAGCCAAAGGCTAGGGGACACCTATAATTCACCCCTCCACTTT.

This clone occurred once. The J gene is TRBJ2-3, the V gene TRBV7-2; 8 nucleotides align to TRBD2. Looked up from germline, CDR1 is SGHTA and CDR2 is FQGNSA. The CDR3 is 15 residues long. V lost 7 bases to trimming and J lost 0 bases; unmatched junction nucleotides: 6. In nucleotides, the CDR3 is TGTGCCAGCAAGGACCAGCGGGGGAGCACAGATACGCAGTATTTT. It is translated as CASKDQRGSTDTQYF.

V gene TRBV7-2 combines with J gene TRBJ2-5; TRBD1 might be the D (5 bases). CDR1 and CDR2 from the germline V gene are SGHTA and FQGNSA. The V end was cut by 6 bases, the J end by 5 bases, with 13 bases between. The CDR3 loop spans 13 amino acids. The CDR3 sequence: CASSLQARETQYF. CDR3 DNA sequence: TGTGCCAGCAGTTTACAGGCCCGGGAGACCCAGTACTTC.

The sample holds a few counts of this clone. This sequence joins TRBV19 and TRBJ1-5, with D possibly being TRBD1 (5 bases). Germline V gene data show CDR1 as LNHDA and CDR2 as SQIVND (reference sequence). V was cut by 2 bases and J by 7 bases, with 15 bases left in between. CDR3 length: 15 amino acids. This CDR3 is CASSIQGSPGQPQHF. The CDR3 DNA reads as TGTGCCAGTAGTATACAGGGCAGCCCTGGGCAGCCCCAGCATTTT. Complete variable domain (other parts from reference TRBV19 and TRBJ1-5): DGGITQSPKYLFRKEGQNVTLSCEQNLNHDAMYWYRQDPGQGLRLIYYSQIVNDFQKGDIAEGYSVSREKKESFPLTVTSAQKNPTAFYLCASSIQGSPGQPQHFGDGTRLSIL.

This sequence joins TRBV6-1 and TRBJ1-1; D unresolved. Trimming cost V 5 bases and J 2 bases, with 9 bases left between them. Germline V gives CDR1 MNHNS, CDR2 SASEGT. This CDR3 has 13 residues. The CDR3 bases are TGTGCCAGCAGTTCCCGGGAAAACACTGAAGCTTTCTTT. Its protein is CASSSRENTEAFF.

The gene calls are TRBV5-6 and TRBJ2-5, with TRBD2 matching over 16 bases. The length of the CDR3 is 17 residues. Germline V gene lookup returns CDR1 SGHDT and CDR2 YYEEEE. V lost 4 bases, J lost 4 bases, and 7 bases stayed unmatched. This CDR3 reads CASSLWGLAGGAETQYF. The CDR3 DNA reads as TGTGCCAGCAGCCTGTGGGGACTAGCGGGGGGGGCAGAGACCCAGTACTTC.

The chain carries TRBV18 and TRBJ1-5; TRBD1 agrees at 9 bases. The CDR3 covers 15 residues. Germline loops: CDR1 KGHSH, CDR2 LQKENI. J gave up 1 base and V 5 bases, and 3 bases lay outside the gene matches. The CDR3 DNA reads as TGTGCCAGCTCATCTGGGACAGGGAGCAATCAGCCCCAGCATTTT. Its translation: CASSSGTGSNQPQHF.

CDR3 sequence (DNA): TGTGCCATCAGAGAAGACAGGAACTACGAGCAGTACTTC. Its translation: CAIREDRNYEQYF. The rearrangement links TRBV10-3 to TRBJ2-7, with a possible D match to TRBD1 (6 bases). Germline V gene sequence: CDR1 ENHRY, CDR2 SYGVKD. The CDR3 loop spans 13 amino acids. Deletions cut 6 bases from V and 3 bases from J, with 12 bases between.

This clone appeared a single time. This chain connects TRBV7-9 to TRBJ2-2; TRBD2 might be the D (6 bases). The CDR3 is made up of 14 amino acids. V lost 7 bases and J lost 2, with 11 bases in between. The V gene's germline CDR1 is SEHNR and CDR2 FQNEAQ (reference sequence). In DNA, the CDR3 is TGTGCCAGCAAGGAGGGGCTCAACACCGGGGAGCTGTTTTTT. Its translation is CASKEGLNTGELFF.

This chain links TRBV7-3 with TRBJ2-6; 7 nucleotides align to TRBD1. The CDR3 sequence is 17 residues long. Unmatched junction bases numbered 7, after V lost 5 bases and J lost 0 bases. Germline CDR1 and CDR2: SGHTA and FQGTGA. CDR3 amino acids: CASSRRQGHSGANVLTF. DNA for the CDR3: TGTGCCAGCAGCCGGAGACAGGGACACTCTGGGGCCAACGTCCTGACTTTC.

Comment on this clone: The junction differs from germline at one of its ends, possibly a read error. V is TRBV6-6 and J is TRBJ2-7; 10 bases are shared with TRBD1. Germline values: CDR1 MNHNY, CDR2 SVGAGI (reference sequence). The CDR3 is made up of 14 amino acids. CDR3: CASNYRDRGREQYF. DNA of the CDR3: TGTGCCAGCAATTACCGGGACAGGGGAAGAGAGCAGTACTTC.

The genes are TRBV5-8 and TRBJ2-2; unclear D gene. Germline V gene data show CDR1 as SGHTS and CDR2 as YDEGEE. The CDR3 is 12 amino acids. Trimming took 0 bases from V and 7 from J, leaving 4 bases between them. In DNA form, the CDR3 reads TGTGCCAGCAGCTTGGTACACGGGGAGCTGTTTTTT. Translation: CASSLVHGELFF.

This chain uses TRBV6-6 with TRBJ1-1; D remains unclear. V lost 7 bases and J lost 1, with 10 bases in between. This CDR3 comprises 13 residues. Per the germline V gene, CDR1 is MNHNY and CDR2 is SVGAGI (reference sequence). CDR3 DNA sequence: TGTGCCAGCACCTATGCAGGGAACACTGAAGCTTTCTTT. Protein: CASTYAGNTEAFF.

The chain carries TRBV28 and TRBJ1-5; D may be TRBD1 (5 bases). Germline V lookup: CDR1 MDHEN, CDR2 SYDVKM. The CDR3 length is 15 residues. The V end lost 2 bases, the J end lost 5 bases, and 13 bases lay between the germline ends. CDR3 sequence: CASSLMGGVYQPQHF. Here the CDR3 DNA reads TGTGCCAGCAGTTTAATGGGGGGGGTGTATCAGCCCCAGCATTTT.

The chain employs TRBV30 and TRBJ1-5; D perhaps matches TRBD1 (5 bases). This CDR3 region has 15 residues. CDR1 and CDR2 from the germline V gene are GTSNPN and SVGIG (reference sequence). V lost 5 bases, J lost 1 base, and 15 bases lay in between. CDR3 in amino acids: CAWQTGGGSNQPQHF. The CDR3 region has the DNA TGTGCCTGGCAAACGGGGGGAGGGAGCAATCAGCCCCAGCATTTT.

The rearrangement uses TRBV5-1 and TRBJ1-2; 7 bases line up with TRBD1. The germline V gene has CDR1 SGHRS and CDR2 YFSETQ. The CDR3 sequence is 14 residues long. The V segment lost 4 bases and the J segment 8 bases; nucleotides outside the gene matches: 11. The CDR3 bases are TGCGCCAGCAGCCCGGGACAGCAAGTTGGAGGCTACACCTTC. Encoded protein: CASSPGQQVGGYTF.

This clone has only one observation. The chain joins TRBV7-2 to TRBJ2-1, with 7 nucleotides matching TRBD1. Germline V lookup: CDR1 SGHTA, CDR2 FQGNSA. Trimming cost V 4 bases and J 2 bases; bases outside gene matches: 8. The CDR3 loop spans 16 amino acids. The CDR3 spells CASSSPEGATYNEQFF. The CDR3 nucleotides are TGTGCCAGCAGCTCTCCCGAGGGGGCTACCTACAATGAGCAGTTCTTC.

In its sample, this clone was seen a few times. This chain connects TRBV6-4 to TRBJ2-6; D not resolved. V was cut by 10 bases and J by 0 bases, with 4 bases left in between. CDR1 is MRHNA, CDR2 SNTAGT, per germline. CDR3 length: 12 amino acids. In DNA form, the CDR3 reads TGTGCCACCCGCTCTGGGGCCAACGTCCTGACTTTC. This codes for CATRSGANVLTF.